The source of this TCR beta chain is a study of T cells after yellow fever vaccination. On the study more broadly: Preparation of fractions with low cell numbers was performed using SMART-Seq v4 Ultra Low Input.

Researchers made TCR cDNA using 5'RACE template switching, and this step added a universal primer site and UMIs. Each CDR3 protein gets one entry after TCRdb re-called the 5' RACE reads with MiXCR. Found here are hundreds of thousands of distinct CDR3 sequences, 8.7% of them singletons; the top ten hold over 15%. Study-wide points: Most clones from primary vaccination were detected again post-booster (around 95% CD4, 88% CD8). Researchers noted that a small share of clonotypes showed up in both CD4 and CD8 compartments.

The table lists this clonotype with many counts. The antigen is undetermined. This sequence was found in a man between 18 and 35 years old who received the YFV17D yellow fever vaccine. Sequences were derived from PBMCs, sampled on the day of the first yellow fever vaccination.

The CDR3 DNA reads as TGCAGTGCTAGCCGGGGGCTGAACACTGAAGCTTTCTTT. The encoded protein is CSASRGLNTEAFF. The rearrangement joins TRBV20-1 to TRBJ1-1; TRBD1 might be the D (6 bases). The CDR3 contains 13 residues. V was cut by 3 bases and J by 0 bases, with 8 bases left in between. From germline, CDR1 is DFQATT and CDR2 SNEGSKA (reference sequence).